What follows are 14 T cell receptor beta chains derived from one specimen sequenced in a study of vaccination and CD4 T cells after COVID-19. The Oncomine TCR Beta short-read assay sequenced DNA from cultured CD4+ T cells. One entry per CDR3 protein results from TCRdb running MiXCR on the PCR reads. The data contain about 10,000 distinct CDR3 sequences, roughly two thirds of them singletons. No antigens are known for them. The treatment denotes: roughly ten-day PBMC culture with coronavirus spike peptide pools or control peptides (ViraFEST assay). Sequencing was carried out using CD4+ T cells from blood, cultured in vitro. The receptors were sampled from a human donor who had recovered from COVID-19.

The V call is TRBV20-1, the J call TRBJ1-2; TRBD1 aligns across 9 bases. This CDR3 region has 14 residues. V lost 5 bases and J lost 0; bases outside the gene matches: 4. Germline V gives CDR1 DFQATT, CDR2 SNEGSKA (reference sequence). The CDR3 DNA reads as TGCAGTGCTGAGGACAGGGGTTCTAACTATGGCTACACCTTC. Translating it yields CSAEDRGSNYGYTF.

The rearrangement uses TRBV27 and TRBJ2-2; D remains unclear. From germline, CDR1 is MNHEY and CDR2 SMNVEV (reference sequence). This CDR3 spans 15 amino acids. V lost 5 bases, J lost 4 bases, and 14 bases lay in between. CDR3 nucleotide sequence: TGTGCCAGCAGTGGGAACCCTCGATCCACCGGGGAGCTGTTTTTT. This sequence encodes CASSGNPRSTGELFF.

The chain combines TRBV7-3 with TRBJ2-1; 7 bases match TRBD1. Losses at the gene ends were 5 bases for V and 0 bases for J; bases not matched to a gene: 4. Germline assignment: CDR1 SGHTA and CDR2 FQGTGA. The CDR3 consists of 15 residues. This CDR3 reads CASSLDRTSYNEQFF. The CDR3 DNA sequence: TGTGCCAGCAGCCTGGACAGGACCTCCTACAATGAGCAGTTCTTC.

This clonotype has only a few counts. V is TRBV20-1 and J is TRBJ1-6; TRBD1 might be the D (5 bases). The germline V and J ends were trimmed by 2 bases and 5 bases, with 10 bases remaining between them. CDR1 and CDR2 from the germline V gene are DFQATT and SNEGSKA (reference sequence). The CDR3 runs to 14 residues. Here the CDR3 DNA reads TGCAGTGCTAGACCAGGGAGGAATAATTCACCCCTCCACTTT. Translated, it gives CSARPGRNNSPLHF.

Written as DNA, the CDR3 is TGTGCCAGCAGCTTGAGGGGGACTGGGAATGAGCAGTTCTTC. Protein sequence: CASSLRGTGNEQFF. This chain connects TRBV5-4 to TRBJ2-1; either TRBD1 or TRBD2 may supply D (6 bases each). The germline V and J ends were trimmed by 1 base and 7 bases, with 12 bases remaining between them. The CDR3 length is 14 residues. Germline lookup yields CDR1 SGHNT and CDR2 YYREEE (reference sequence).

The chain employs TRBV20-1 and TRBJ2-5, with TRBD2 matching over 8 bases. V was clipped by 6 bases and J by 2 bases; unmatched bases: 5. CDR1 and CDR2 from the germline V gene are DFQATT and SNEGSKA (reference sequence). This CDR3 region has 13 residues. The CDR3: CSAQRGQQETQYF. CDR3 in DNA: TGCAGTGCGCAGCGGGGGCAACAAGAGACCCAGTACTTC.

This chain uses TRBV6-5 with TRBJ2-5; D possibly matches TRBD1 or TRBD2 (5 bases each). The CDR3 extends over 15 amino acids. CDR1 and CDR2 from the germline V gene are MNHEY and SVGAGI. Trimming pared 0 bases from V and 5 bases from J, leaving 13 bases between. This CDR3 reads CASSYSSGTPETQYF. DNA for the CDR3: TGTGCCAGCAGTTACTCGTCAGGGACGCCCGAGACCCAGTACTTC.

In this sample, this clonotype turned up once. The chain couples TRBV15 to TRBJ2-7; TRBD1 matches 7 bases. The CDR3 length is 13 residues. Germline CDR1 reads LNHNV; CDR2 reads YYDKDF (reference sequence). The ends lost 0 bases at V and 4 bases at J; junction bases unmatched: 0. The CDR3, as DNA: TGTGCCACCAGCAGAGACAGGGGGTACGAGCAGTACTTC. It yields the protein CATSRDRGYEQYF. The full variable domain, in which reference TRBV15 and TRBJ2-7 provide the parts outside the CDR3, is DAMVIQNPRYQVTQFGKPVTLSCSQTLNHNVMYWYQQKSSQAPKLLFHYYDKDFNNEADTPDNFQSRRPNTSFCFLDIRSPGLGDTAMYLCATSRDRGYEQYFGPGTRLTVT.

The chain recombines TRBV6-1 with TRBJ1-1, with TRBD1 as a possible D gene (5 bases). Germline-derived CDR1 and CDR2 are MNHNS and SASEGT. The V and J ends lost 1 base and 1 base respectively, with 7 bases between them. This CDR3 region has 14 residues. CDR3 in DNA: TGTGCCAGCAGTGAAGTAGGGGCGAACACTGAAGCTTTCTTT. It specifies CASSEVGANTEAFF.

The rearrangement links TRBV20-1 to TRBJ1-1, with 7 bases aligning to TRBD1. The CDR3 runs to 14 residues. Germline V lookup: CDR1 DFQATT, CDR2 SNEGSKA (reference sequence). The trim removed 3 bases at V and 5 bases at J, leaving 9 bases unmatched. DNA for the CDR3: TGCAGTGCTAGGAGGGACAGCGCGCGGACTGAAGCTTTCTTT. Its translation: CSARRDSARTEAFF.

The V and J genes are TRBV19 and TRBJ1-5; D unclear. Trimming took off 5 bases at V and 4 bases at J, with 21 bases between the two ends. This CDR3 is built from 17 residues. Per germline, CDR1 LNHDA and CDR2 SQIVND (reference sequence). The CDR3 protein is CASSSTHQRPDNQPQHF. For the CDR3, the DNA is TGTGCCAGTAGTTCCACACACCAGCGTCCGGATAATCAGCCCCAGCATTTT.

The chain joins TRBV6-2 or TRBV6-3 to TRBJ1-5; D perhaps matches TRBD1 (5 bases). The V gene lost 2 bases and the J gene lost 2 bases, with 10 bases spanning the gap. The CDR3 has 15 amino acids. Germline loops: CDR1 MNHEY, CDR2 SVGEGT. CDR3 coding DNA: TGTGCCAGCAGTTACGGGACCAGAGGCAATCAGCCCCAGCATTTT. Protein sequence: CASSYGTRGNQPQHF.

This chain links TRBV20-1 with TRBJ1-1; the D gene is possibly TRBD1 (6 bases). The CDR3 is 13 amino acids. Germline assignment: CDR1 DFQATT and CDR2 SNEGSKA (reference sequence). V lost 1 base and J lost 8, with 14 bases in between. CDR3 nucleotide sequence: TGCAGTGCTAGAGTAGTGGGGGCGTGGGAAGCTTTCTTT. Protein sequence: CSARVVGAWEAFF.

This chain joins TRBV7-8 and TRBJ1-1; possible D gene TRBD1, 6 bases. The germline V gene encodes CDR1 SGHVS and CDR2 FQNEAQ. CDR3 length: 15 residues. V was trimmed by 3 bases and J by 1 base, leaving 12 bases between them. Here the CDR3 DNA reads TGTGCCAGCAGCTTCGAGGTACAGGGGAACACTGAAGCTTTCTTT. It yields the protein CASSFEVQGNTEAFF.